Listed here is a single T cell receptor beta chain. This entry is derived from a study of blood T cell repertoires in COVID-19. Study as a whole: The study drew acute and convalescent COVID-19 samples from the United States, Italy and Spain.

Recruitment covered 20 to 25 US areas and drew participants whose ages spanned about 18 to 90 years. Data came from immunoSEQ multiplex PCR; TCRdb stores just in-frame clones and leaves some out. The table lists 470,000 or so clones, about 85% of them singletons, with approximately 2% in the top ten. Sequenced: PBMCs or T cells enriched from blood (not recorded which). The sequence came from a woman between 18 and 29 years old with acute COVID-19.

CDR3 residues: CASSPMNTEAFF. CDR3 sequence (DNA): TGTGCCAGCAGCCCCATGAACACTGAAGCTTTCTTT. The genes are TRBV28 and TRBJ1-1; D ambiguous. Deletions cut 6 bases from V and 0 bases from J, with 5 bases between. Germline V CDR1 and CDR2: MDHEN, SYDVKM. The CDR3 length is 12 residues.